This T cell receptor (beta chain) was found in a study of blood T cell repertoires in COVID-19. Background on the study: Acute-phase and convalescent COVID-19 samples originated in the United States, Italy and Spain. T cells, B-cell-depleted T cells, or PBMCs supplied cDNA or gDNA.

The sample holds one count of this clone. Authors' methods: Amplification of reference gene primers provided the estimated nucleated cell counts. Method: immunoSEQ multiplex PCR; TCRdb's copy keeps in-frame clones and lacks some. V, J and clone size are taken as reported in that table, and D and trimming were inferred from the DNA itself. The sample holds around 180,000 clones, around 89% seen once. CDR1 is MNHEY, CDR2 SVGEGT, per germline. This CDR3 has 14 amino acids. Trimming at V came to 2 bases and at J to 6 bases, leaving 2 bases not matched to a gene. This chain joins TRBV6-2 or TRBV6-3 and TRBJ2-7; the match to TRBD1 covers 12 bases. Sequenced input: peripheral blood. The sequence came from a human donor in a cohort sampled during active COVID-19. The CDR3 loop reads CASSYGTGGLEQYF. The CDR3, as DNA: TGTGCCAGCAGTTACGGGACAGGGGGCCTCGAGCAGTACTTC.